The present TCR beta chain was sequenced within a study of T-cell reconstitution after alpha-beta-depleted transplantation in children. As it was prepared, the TCRbeta library received unique molecular identifiers. TCRdb re-analysed the PCR reads in MiXCR, keeping a single row per CDR3 protein. Of about 1,000,000 distinct CDR3 sequences listed, roughly 29% are singletons. J was trimmed by 2 bases and V by 6 bases; bases with no gene match: 7. CDR3 length equals 16 residues. Study-wide results and caveats: Reportedly, roughly two months post-transplant, alpha-beta T cells arose from several hundred expanded graft clones.

Note on this clonotype: No antigen is known for it.

The rearrangement joins TRBV12-3 or TRBV12-4 to TRBJ2-5, with 12 bases matching TRBD2. The TCR sequence derives from a boy in the first two years of life who had a stem cell transplant for SCID, so the T cells may come from the graft donor. The starting material was PBMCs, mostly from graft donor cells, obtained 360 days after TCRalphabeta/CD19-depleted stem cell transplant. This CDR3 reads CASSLGLAGRQETQYF. The CDR3 DNA reads TGTGCCAGCAGCCTCGGACTAGCGGGGAGACAAGAGACCCAGTACTTC.